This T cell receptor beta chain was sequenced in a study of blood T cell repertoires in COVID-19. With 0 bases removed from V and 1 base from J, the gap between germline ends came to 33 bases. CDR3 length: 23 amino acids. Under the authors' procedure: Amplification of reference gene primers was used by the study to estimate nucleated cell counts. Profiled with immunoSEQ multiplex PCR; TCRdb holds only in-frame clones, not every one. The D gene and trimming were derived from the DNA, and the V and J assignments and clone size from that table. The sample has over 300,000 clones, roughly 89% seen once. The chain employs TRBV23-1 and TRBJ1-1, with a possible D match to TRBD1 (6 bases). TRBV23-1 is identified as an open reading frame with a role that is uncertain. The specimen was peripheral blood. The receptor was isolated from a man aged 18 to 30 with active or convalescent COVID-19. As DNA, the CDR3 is TGCGCCAGCAGTCAATCCCCCGGACATCACGGACACCTAATGGGACACCCGAACACTGAAGCTTTCTTT. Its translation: CASSQSPGHHGHLMGHPNTEAFF.